One sample yielded the 13 T cell receptor beta chains listed below, sequenced in a study of vaccination and CD4 T cells after COVID-19 (dated by TCRdb to about 2022). What these receptors recognize is not known. The sample's treatment or condition label is to be understood as: approximately nine-day PBMC culture with coronavirus spike peptide pools or control peptides (ViraFEST assay). The library was generated by PCR. The sequencer was an Illumina iSeq 100. TCR sequencing of DNA from cultured CD4+ T cells used the Oncomine TCR Beta short-read assay at the Johns Hopkins FTIC core. In-frame beta chains were kept once TCRdb had trimmed the public reads at Q25 with fastp and called clones with MiXCR. Entries are consolidated by CDR3 protein sequence, retaining the most common genes and DNA. The sample records about 11,000 distinct CDR3 sequences, about 40% of which are singletons. Together, the top ten hold 5.5% to 7% of the sample.

Material for sequencing was CD4+ T cells from blood, cultured in vitro. The receptors here all came from a human donor who had recovered from COVID-19.

Written as DNA, the CDR3 is TGTGCCAGCTCAATAGACAGCACGAATTCACCCCTCCACTTT. Amino acid sequence: CASSIDSTNSPLHF. V is TRBV18 and J is TRBJ1-6, with D maybe TRBD1 (5 bases). The CDR3 is 14 residues long. Deletions cut 5 bases from V and 7 bases from J, with 12 bases between. CDR1 and CDR2 (germline): KGHSH, LQKENI. Full variable domain (remainder filled in from reference TRBV18 and TRBJ1-6): NAGVMQNPRHLVRRRGQEARLRCSPMKGHSHVYWYRQLPEEGLKFMVYLQKENIIDESGMPKERFSAEFPKEGPSILRIQQVVRGDSAAYFCASSIDSTNSPLHFGNGTRLTVT.

The count of this clonotype is one. The J gene is TRBJ1-3, the V gene TRBV11-2; D remains ambiguous. There are 15 residues in the CDR3. Trimming took off 5 bases at V and 0 bases at J, with 11 bases between the two ends. The germline CDR1 and CDR2 sequences are SGHAT and FQNNGV. CDR3 coding DNA: TGTGCCAGCAGCCCCACTGGGAGCTCTGGAAACACCATATATTTT. Its translation: CASSPTGSSGNTIYF. The full variable domain, in which reference TRBV11-2 and TRBJ1-3 provide the parts outside the CDR3, is EAGVAQSPRYKIIEKRQSVAFWCNPISGHATLYWYQQILGQGPKLLIQFQNNGVVDDSQLPKDRFSAERLKGVDSTLKIQPAKLEDSAVYLCASSPTGSSGNTIYFGEGSWLTVV.

This clonotype was counted a few times. V usage is TRBV15 and J usage is TRBJ1-1; D gene uncertain. This CDR3 has 14 residues. In germline, CDR1 is LNHNV, CDR2 YYDKDF (reference sequence). Trimming stripped 3 bases from V and 3 bases from J, with 11 bases between. For the CDR3, the DNA is TGTGCCACCAGCAGGAGGACGGGGTACACTGAAGCTTTCTTT. Residues: CATSRRTGYTEAFF.

This clonotype was counted only a few times. The chain joins TRBV7-2 to TRBJ2-1; tentatively, D is TRBD2 (7 bases). This CDR3 is built from 12 residues. The V end was cut by 5 bases, the J end by 8 bases, with 10 bases between. Looked up from germline, CDR1 is SGHTA and CDR2 is FQGNSA. This CDR3 is CASSRGGYEQFF. As DNA, the CDR3 is TGTGCCAGCAGCAGGGGGGGATATGAGCAGTTCTTC. Together with reference TRBV7-2 and TRBJ2-1, the CDR3 gives the full variable domain: GAGVSQSPSNKVTEKGKDVELRCDPISGHTALYWYRQSLGQGLEFLIYFQGNSAPDKSGLPSDRFSAERTGGSVSTLTIQRTQQEDSAVYLCASSRGGYEQFFGPGTRLTVL.

The chain uses TRBV30 and TRBJ2-1; D may be TRBD2 (6 bases). Looked up from germline, CDR1 is GTSNPN and CDR2 is SVGIG (reference sequence). V was clipped by 0 bases and J by 9 bases, with 12 bases between them. The CDR3 loop spans 13 amino acids. The CDR3 here is CAWSVGGLGEQFF. The CDR3 DNA follows: TGTGCCTGGAGTGTAGGAGGGCTGGGTGAGCAGTTCTTC.

This sequence joins TRBV6-1 and TRBJ1-5; 9 bases map to TRBD1. This CDR3 has 14 residues. Germline CDR1 MNHNS, CDR2 SASEGT. V was pared by 6 bases and J by 5 bases, with 5 bases of the junction left unmatched. The CDR3 spells CASRRTGADQPQHF. For the CDR3, the DNA is TGTGCCAGCAGGCGGACAGGGGCAGATCAGCCCCAGCATTTT.

The chain combines TRBV5-4 with TRBJ1-2, with no clear D. This CDR3 is built from 11 residues. Per germline, CDR1 SGHNT and CDR2 YYREEE (reference sequence). CDR3 region: CASTREGYKTF. CDR3 in DNA: TGTGCATCAACAAGGGAGGGTTATAAGACCTTC.

The rearrangement uses TRBV6-5 and TRBJ1-1, with D tentatively TRBD1 (5 bases). Germline loops: CDR1 MNHEY, CDR2 SVGAGI. The V gene lost 2 bases and the J gene lost 7 bases, with 8 bases spanning the gap. This CDR3 comprises 12 residues. The chain's CDR3 is CASSYGGGEAFF. CDR3 DNA: TGTGCCAGCAGTTACGGGGGGGGTGAAGCTTTCTTT.

This clonotype came up a few times. V usage is TRBV20-1 and J usage is TRBJ2-1, with 11 bases lining up with TRBD2. The germline gives CDR1 DFQATT, CDR2 SNEGSKA (reference sequence). Unmatched junction bases numbered 4, after V lost 7 bases and J lost 2 bases. This CDR3 contains 14 residues. Here the CDR3 DNA reads TGCAGTGTACCGGGACTAGCGGCCTACAATGAGCAGTTCTTC. This gives the protein CSVPGLAAYNEQFF.

The chain joins TRBV2 to TRBJ2-5, with a weak D call TRBD1 (5 bases). Germline V gene sequence: CDR1 SNHLY, CDR2 FYNNEI. The CDR3 is 14 residues long. V lost 3 bases to trimming and J lost 5 bases, with 13 bases between them. The CDR3 region has the DNA TGTGCCAGCAGTGAGGGAACAGGACATGAGACCCAGTACTTC. Protein sequence: CASSEGTGHETQYF.

The chain uses TRBV12-3 or TRBV12-4 and TRBJ1-2; D is possibly TRBD1 (6 bases). V was cut by 6 bases and J by 1 base, with 12 bases left in between. CDR3 length: 14 amino acids. The CDR3 coding sequence is TGTGCCAGCAGCCAGGGGATGGGTAACTATGGCTACACCTTC. Protein: CASSQGMGNYGYTF.

This clonotype was detected a few times. The rearrangement joins TRBV20-1 to TRBJ1-4, with D possibly matching TRBD1 (6 bases). This CDR3 is 14 amino acids long. CDR1 and CDR2 from the germline V gene are DFQATT and SNEGSKA (reference sequence). V dropped 0 bases and J dropped 8 bases, with 13 bases sitting between them. CDR3 coding DNA: TGCAGTGCTAGAGATTGGGGGGCAGGGGAAAAACTGTTTTTT. Translating gives CSARDWGAGEKLFF.

This clonotype was counted between two and nine times. The rearrangement joins TRBV11-2 to TRBJ1-6, with 8 bases identical to TRBD1. The germline gives CDR1 SGHAT, CDR2 FQNNGV. The CDR3 spans 15 residues. V gave up 7 bases and J gave up 6 bases; unmatched junction bases: 8. The CDR3: CASTKRGQGNSPLHF. The DNA for the CDR3 is TGTGCCAGCACCAAGAGAGGACAGGGTAATTCACCCCTCCACTTT.